This is a list of T cell receptor beta chains from one sample in a study of OX40 agonist ivuxolimab in advanced cancers. TCRdb keeps only in-frame clones here, not all; method: immunoSEQ multiplex PCR. This table holds about 46,000 clones, approximately 88% found once. The input for sequencing was CD4+ or CD8+ T cells sorted from blood, taken in a trial of the OX40 agonist ivuxolimab. The receptors shown here come from an adult with an advanced solid tumor such as melanoma, head and neck, liver or kidney cancer. Both conserved end residues are part of each CDR3. The D gene is left open where the match is weak. Not every row has a clone size; where given, it reads once, few, many or a size class.

j_call cdr3_length v_call clone_size d_call cdr3_nt cdr3_aa
TRBJ1-1 12 TRBV19 . . TGTGCCAGTAGGCTCGGGGTCTATGAAGCTTTCTTT CASRLGVYEAFF
TRBJ1-1 16 TRBV5-6 . TRBD1 TGTGCCAGCAGCCGAGAAGGGGACAGGGGGAACACTGAAGCTTTCTTT CASSREGDRGNTEAFF
TRBJ2-6 18 TRBV7-8 . TRBD1 TGTGCCAGCAGCTTCTGGACAGGGGTTCATGGTGGGGCCAACGTCCTGACTTTC CASSFWTGVHGGANVLTF
TRBJ1-1 12 TRBV6-5 . . TGTGCCAGCAGCCCCGACAGAGGAACACTCTTCTTT CASSPDRGTLFF
TRBJ1-5 13 TRBV4-1 . . TGCGCCAGCAGCCCGGACGGGAATCAGCCCCAGCATTTT CASSPDGNQPQHF
TRBJ2-7 14 TRBV29-1 . . TGCAGCGTCGCAACACCAAAAACCGGTAACGAGCAGTACTTC CSVATPKTGNEQYF
TRBJ2-5 16 TRBV5-1 . . TGCGCCAGCAGCTCCGAGTGGACCACCAGACAAGAGACCCAGTACTTC CASSSEWTTRQETQYF
TRBJ2-3 13 TRBV7-6 . . TGTGCCAGCAGCTTAGGGGGCGCAGATACGCAGTATTTT CASSLGGADTQYF
TRBJ1-2 13 TRBV19 . TRBD1 TGTGCCAGTAGTCCCCAGGGGGGGTATGGCTACACCTTC CASSPQGGYGYTF
TRBJ2-1 14 TRBV25-1 once . TGTGCCAGCACCGAAGAGAGCAGGGTCGGGGAGCAGTTCTTC CASTEESRVGEQFF
TRBJ1-1 17 TRBV9 . . TGTGCCAGCAGCGTAGGCGGACCCACCTTGGGGAACACTGAAGCTTTCTTT CASSVGGPTLGNTEAFF
TRBJ1-1 12 TRBV30 . . TGTGCCCTGTCGCTACTGAACACTGAAGCTTTCTTT CALSLLNTEAFF
TRBJ2-7 16 TRBV19 . TRBD2 TGTGCCAGTAGTATTCATCCAGGACTAGCTAGGGGCGAGCAGTACTTC CASSIHPGLARGEQYF
TRBJ2-7 15 TRBV4-2 . . TGTGCCAGCAGCTCACCGGGACGGAACTCCTACGAGCAGTACTTC CASSSPGRNSYEQYF
TRBJ1-2 15 TRBV19 . . TGTGCCAGTAGTATAGAAAGGGACGGATCCTATGGCTACACCTTC CASSIERDGSYGYTF
TRBJ1-5 14 TRBV21-1 few . TGTGCCAGCAGCAAAGCGCCCAGAAATCAGCCCCAGCATTTT CASSKAPRNQPQHF
TRBJ1-4 16 TRBV9 once TRBD1 TGTGCCAGCAGCCCAGGGGGCAGGGGTACTAATGAAAAACTGTTTTTT CASSPGGRGTNEKLFF
TRBJ1-4 15 TRBV4-3 . TRBD1 TGCGCCAGCAGCCAAGATGGGGACAGTAATGAAAAACTGTTTTTT CASSQDGDSNEKLFF
TRBJ2-5 13 TRBV7-2 once . TGTGCCAGCAGAGGGGTTTACCAAGAGACCCAGTACTTC CASRGVYQETQYF
TRBJ2-1 13 TRBV4-1 . . TGCGCCAGCAGCCCTCCGACGGAGAATGAGCAGTTCTTC CASSPPTENEQFF
TRBJ1-1 17 TRBV4-1 once . TGCGCCAGCAGCCAAGTAGTACCATGGCAAACGAACACTGAAGCTTTCTTT CASSQVVPWQTNTEAFF
TRBJ2-1 16 TRBV5-1 . TRBD2 TGCGCCAGCAGCTTGGGGACTAGCGGGAGGGACAATGAGCAGTTCTTC CASSLGTSGRDNEQFF
TRBJ2-2 15 TRBV4-3 . TRBD2 TGCGCCAGCAGCCCAAAAGTCGCGGGGGCCGGGGAGCTGTTTTTT CASSPKVAGAGELFF
TRBJ2-3 17 TRBV29-1 . . TGCAGCGTTGAAGAGGACCCCGGGACGCAAGTCACAGATACGCAGTATTTT CSVEEDPGTQVTDTQYF
TRBJ2-7 15 TRBV4-3 . . TGCGCCAGCAGCCAAGTCAGGGGTTTCTCCTACGAGCAGTACTTC CASSQVRGFSYEQYF
TRBJ2-7 15 TRBV4-3 . . TGCGCCAGCAGCCAAGGGCTAGCCATAGACTACGAGCAGTACTTC CASSQGLAIDYEQYF
TRBJ2-1 14 TRBV29-1 . TRBD1 TGCAGCGCTCTTCCGGGACAGGGTAGCAATGAGCAGTTCTTC CSALPGQGSNEQFF
TRBJ2-1 19 TRBV5-1 once TRBD1 TGCGCCAGCAGCACACCGGGACAGGGAGGATTTATCCCCTACAATGAGCAGTTCTTC CASSTPGQGGFIPYNEQFF
TRBJ1-1 11 TRBV20-1 . . TGCAAGGGCATACTGAACACTGAAGCTTTCTTT CKGILNTEAFF
TRBJ1-4 13 TRBV9 . . TGTGCCAGCAGCGTGGACGCACCCGGGGAACTGTTTTTT CASSVDAPGELFF
TRBJ1-1 13 TRBV11-3 . . TGTGCCAGCGGTCCGCTGAAGAACACTGAAGCTTTCTTT CASGPLKNTEAFF
TRBJ2-5 16 TRBV19 . . TGTGCCAGTAGTATGGGCAGGGAGTACCAGGGAGAGACCCAGTACTTC CASSMGREYQGETQYF
TRBJ1-2 18 TRBV7-6 . . TGTGCCAGCAGCTTAGCTATCGGGGGCCACAATCTCTTCTATGGCTACACCTTC CASSLAIGGHNLFYGYTF
TRBJ2-1 15 TRBV4-2 . TRBD2 TGTGCCAGCAACGAGGGACTAGCGGCCTACAATGAGCAGTTCTTC CASNEGLAAYNEQFF
TRBJ1-4 17 TRBV28 . . TGTGCCAGCAGTTTTGGGGTGATAGGGCAAACTAATGAAAAACTGTTTTTT CASSFGVIGQTNEKLFF
TRBJ2-3 11 TRBV5-4 once . TGTGCCAGCCAGATCACAGATACGCAGTATTTT CASQITDTQYF
TRBJ1-2 15 TRBV28 . . TGTGCCAGCAGCCCTGGATGGCCCTCTAACTATGGCTACACCTTC CASSPGWPSNYGYTF
TRBJ2-3 15 TRBV19 . TRBD2 TGTGCCAGTAGTATTGGGCTAGCGGGGGGCGATACGCAGTATTTT CASSIGLAGGDTQYF
TRBJ1-2 16 TRBV29-1 . . TGCAGCGCCGAGCCCGCCTTCGGAGGGTATAACTATGGCTACACCTTC CSAEPAFGGYNYGYTF
TRBJ2-1 16 TRBV4-3 . TRBD2 TGCGCCAGCAGCCAAGAAGGACTAGTCGTTAACAATGAGCAGTTCTTC CASSQEGLVVNNEQFF
TRBJ2-1 15 TRBV7-2 . TRBD2 TGTGCCAGCAGCTTAGGGACTAGCGGGTACAATGAGCAGTTCTTC CASSLGTSGYNEQFF
TRBJ1-2 15 TRBV29-1 . TRBD1 TGCAGCGTTGAAGAGTGGCGACAGGGCCTCTATGGCTACACCTTC CSVEEWRQGLYGYTF
TRBJ2-1 15 TRBV4-1 . . TGCGCCAGCAGCCAGAACTTCAGGCCCAGCGATGAGCAGTTCTTC CASSQNFRPSDEQFF
TRBJ1-6 13 TRBV9 once . TGTGCCAGCAGCCCGGGGGGGGGCTCACCCCTCCACTTT CASSPGGGSPLHF